This is a list of T cell receptor beta chains from one sample in a study of human T cells and chemical hapten exposure. TCRdb re-called the RACE reads with MiXCR, one entry per CDR3 protein. This table has about 74,000 distinct CDR3 sequences, 14% appearing once. The specimen comprised whole blood, sampled in connection with sensitization to the hapten diphenylcyclopropenone (DPC). The source of these receptors is a woman aged 45-65 years with alopecia areata. Some clones in this sample may be carry-over from other donors' samples. The CDR3 runs from the conserved cysteine through the conserved F or W. The D gene is left open where the match is weak. Clone size is shown for a subset of rows, as once, few, many or a class of expanded clone.

>TRBJ1-3|-|TRBV7-9|14|once
CASSLGSVRNTIYF
TGTGCCAGCAGCTTAGGAAGCGTTCGAAACACCATATATTTT
>TRBJ2-7|TRBD2|TRBV7-2|19|few
CASSTKRPGLAGGSYEQYF
TGTGCCAGCAGCACTAAACGGCCGGGACTAGCGGGAGGGTCCTACGAGCAGTACTTC
>TRBJ1-6|-|TRBV7-2|14|-
CASSTVGAGSPLHF
TGTGCCAGCAGCACGGTTGGGGCGGGATCACCCCTCCACTTT
>TRBJ2-7|TRBD1|TRBV14|15|-
CASSRDRVSRHEQYF
TGTGCCAGCAGCCGGGACAGGGTTAGTCGGCACGAGCAGTACTTC
>TRBJ2-2|-|TRBV11-2|14|-
CASTTPSRTGELFF
TGTGCCAGCACCACCCCCTCCCGGACCGGGGAGCTGTTTTTT
>TRBJ2-3|TRBD2|TRBV5-1|13|-
CASSRGGTDTQYF
TGCGCCAGCAGTCGGGGGGGCACAGATACGCAGTATTTT
>TRBJ2-1|-|TRBV20-1|13|many
CSAILTLGNEQFF
TGCAGTGCTATCCTAACCCTTGGCAATGAGCAGTTCTTC
>TRBJ2-3|TRBD2|TRBV28|15|-
CASRVSGRRADTQYF
TGTGCCAGCAGGGTTAGCGGGAGACGGGCAGATACGCAGTATTTT
>TRBJ2-7|-|TRBV4-3|14|-
CASSQDPGTQVQYF
TGCGCCAGCAGCCAAGACCCCGGGACCCAAGTACAGTACTTC
>TRBJ2-1|-|TRBV30|12|many
CAWSPTHNEQFF
TGTGCCTGGAGTCCTACCCATAATGAGCAGTTCTTC
>TRBJ2-7|TRBD1|TRBV7-9|13|few
CASSSPDRYEQYF
TGTGCCAGCAGCTCCCCGGACAGGTACGAGCAGTACTTC
>TRBJ2-2|TRBD1|TRBV29-1|17|few
CSVEGQGASRSTGELFF
TGCAGCGTTGAGGGACAGGGGGCTAGTCGTAGCACCGGGGAGCTGTTTTTT
>TRBJ2-1|TRBD2|TRBV29-1|18|-
CSVVGKREGQGLHNEQFF
TGCAGCGTTGTGGGGAAGCGGGAGGGCCAGGGGCTACACAATGAGCAGTTCTTC
>TRBJ2-2|-|TRBV3-1|11|few
CASSQTGELFF
TGTGCCAGCAGCCAAACCGGGGAGCTGTTTTTT
>TRBJ2-3|TRBD1|TRBV5-6|13|few
CASSAGQADTQYF
TGTGCCAGCAGCGCGGGACAGGCGGATACGCAGTATTTT
>TRBJ2-1|TRBD1|TRBV6-4|15|-
CASTKEQGDYNEQFF
TGTGCCAGCACCAAGGAACAGGGGGACTACAATGAGCAGTTCTTC
>TRBJ2-7|-|TRBV11-2|12|-
CASSGMAYEQYF
TGTGCCAGCAGCGGGATGGCCTACGAGCAGTACTTC
>TRBJ1-5|TRBD1|TRBV20-1|16|few
CSVTNVRDRVDQPQHF
TGCAGTGTAACCAACGTCCGGGACAGGGTCGATCAGCCCCAGCATTTT
>TRBJ2-5|-|TRBV29-1|14|-
CSVETVGTLGTQYF
TGCAGCGTTGAGACCGTGGGGACCCTAGGGACCCAGTACTTC
>TRBJ2-2|TRBD2|TRBV2|15|few
CASSRSGANTGELFF
TGTGCCAGCAGTAGGAGCGGGGCCAACACCGGGGAGCTGTTTTTT
>TRBJ2-7|TRBD2|TRBV5-1|20|few
CASSPLTRLATLMGSYEQYF
TGCGCCAGCAGCCCCCTAACGAGACTAGCCACACTGATGGGGTCCTACGAGCAGTACTTC
>TRBJ2-2|TRBD2|TRBV29-1|16|-
CSARASGRKDTGELFF
TGCAGCGCCCGGGCTAGCGGGAGGAAGGACACCGGGGAGCTGTTTTTT
>TRBJ2-1|-|TRBV6-5|13|-
CASMESGRDEQFF
TGTGCCAGCATGGAGTCGGGAAGGGATGAGCAGTTCTTC
>TRBJ2-1|TRBD2|TRBV7-2|16|few
CASSARTSGTLDEQFF
TGTGCCAGCAGCGCCCGAACTAGCGGGACTCTCGATGAGCAGTTCTTC
>TRBJ2-1|TRBD2|TRBV19|15|few
CASSISAGASNEQFF
TGTGCCAGTAGTATATCAGCGGGAGCTAGCAATGAGCAGTTCTTC
>TRBJ2-5|-|TRBV12-3/TRBV12-4|17|few
CASSPQVFVGAGETQYF
TGTGCCAGCAGCCCTCAGGTTTTTGTGGGAGCTGGGGAGACCCAGTACTTC
>TRBJ1-5|TRBD1|TRBV7-8|15|few
CASSPQGQGIKPQHF
TGTGCCAGCAGCCCGCAGGGACAGGGGATTAAGCCCCAGCATTTT
>TRBJ1-2|TRBD1|TRBV29-1|14|few
CSAKGDRDFFGYTF
TGCAGCGCTAAAGGGGACAGGGATTTTTTCGGCTACACCTTC
>TRBJ2-5|TRBD2|TRBV7-2|15|-
CASRSGSVSGETQYF
TGTGCCAGCAGGAGCGGGAGTGTATCTGGAGAGACCCAGTACTTC
>TRBJ2-3|-|TRBV20-1|16|few
CSAKQLQGITTDTQYF
TGCAGTGCCAAACAGCTACAGGGAATCACGACAGATACGCAGTATTTT
>TRBJ1-1|-|TRBV11-2|14|few
CASSLGGVNTEAFF
TGTGCCAGCAGCTTAGGAGGGGTGAACACTGAAGCTTTCTTT
>TRBJ1-2|-|TRBV7-9|15|-
CASSLVRGGANGYTF
TGTGCCAGCAGCTTAGTAAGAGGCGGGGCTAATGGCTACACCTTC
>TRBJ2-1|TRBD2|TRBV28|19|few
CASSTKGKGGPLWYNEQFF
TGTGCCAGCAGCACCAAAGGGAAGGGAGGGCCACTCTGGTACAATGAGCAGTTCTTC
>TRBJ2-1|TRBD2|TRBV7-2|16|few
CASSKGTSGSVDEQFF
TGTGCCAGCAGCAAAGGGACTAGCGGGAGTGTCGATGAGCAGTTCTTC
>TRBJ1-5|-|TRBV18|13|few
CASSRAQNQPQHF
TGTGCCAGCTCACGGGCACAAAATCAGCCCCAGCATTTT
>TRBJ1-2|-|TRBV20-1|11|few
CSWDTVNGYTF
TGCAGTTGGGACACAGTAAATGGCTACACCTTC
>TRBJ2-5|TRBD2|TRBV19|15|-
CASSTRTSGKETQYF
TGTGCCAGTAGTACCCGGACTAGCGGGAAAGAGACCCAGTACTTC
>TRBJ1-1|-|TRBV30|13|few
CAWRVGGGTEAFF
TGTGCCTGGAGGGTGGGCGGGGGCACTGAAGCTTTCTTT
>TRBJ2-1|-|TRBV6-1|15|-
CASSDGRPRYNEQFF
TGTGCCAGCAGTGACGGCAGGCCCCGATACAATGAGCAGTTCTTC
>TRBJ1-5|-|TRBV4-3|14|many
CASSQDPRVQPQHF
TGCGCCAGCAGCCAAGATCCCCGCGTGCAGCCCCAGCATTTT
>TRBJ2-7|-|TRBV28|14|-
CASRYSPVNYEQYF
TGTGCCAGCCGGTATAGCCCGGTAAACTACGAGCAGTACTTC
>TRBJ1-2|-|TRBV14|13|many
CASSQEQVYGYTF
TGTGCCAGCAGCCAAGAACAGGTTTATGGCTACACCTTC
>TRBJ2-3|-|TRBV24-1|15|few
CATSDRGPPADTQYF
TGTGCCACCAGTGACCGAGGGCCACCCGCAGATACGCAGTATTTT
>TRBJ2-1|-|TRBV19|15|few
CASSIPRAVRDEQFF
TGTGCCAGTAGTATCCCCAGGGCCGTCCGCGATGAGCAGTTCTTC
>TRBJ1-1|-|TRBV7-8|16|-
CASSSTDGQLNTEAFF
TGTGCCAGCAGCTCTACCGACGGACAGCTGAACACTGAAGCTTTCTTT
>TRBJ2-1|TRBD2|TRBV6-1|18|-
CASSEYGGRAPRYNEQFF
TGTGCCAGCAGTGAATATGGCGGGAGAGCCCCACGGTACAATGAGCAGTTCTTC
>TRBJ2-5|TRBD1|TRBV6-5|16|few
CASSYSRGQGAETQYF
TGTGCCAGCAGTTACTCGAGGGGACAGGGGGCCGAGACCCAGTACTTC
>TRBJ2-1|-|TRBV5-4|14|few
CASSFQGSGNEQFF
TGTGCCAGCAGCTTCCAAGGATCGGGCAATGAGCAGTTCTTC
>TRBJ2-4|-|TRBV19|15|-
CASKTQTADKNIQYF
TGTGCCAGTAAGACCCAAACGGCCGACAAAAACATTCAGTACTTC
>TRBJ2-2|-|TRBV21-1|15|-
CASRGGQGDTGELFF
TGTGCCAGCAGGGGAGGACAGGGAGACACCGGGGAGCTGTTTTTT
>TRBJ1-1|-|TRBV9|15|-
CASSGRSGKTTEAFF
TGTGCCAGCAGCGGAAGGAGCGGTAAAACCACTGAAGCTTTCTTT
>TRBJ2-3|TRBD2|TRBV10-3|17|-
CAISELTSGSFTDTQYF
TGTGCCATCAGTGAGTTGACTAGCGGGAGTTTCACAGATACGCAGTATTTT
>TRBJ1-6|TRBD1|TRBV6-5|14|few
CASSYGTEGSPLHF
TGTGCCAGCAGTTACGGGACAGAAGGTTCACCCCTCCACTTT
>TRBJ1-2|-|TRBV5-1|14|few
CASSVGPGSYGYTF
TGCGCCAGCAGCGTAGGACCCGGTTCGTATGGCTACACCTTC
>TRBJ2-3|-|TRBV9|14|-
CASSLSPSTDTQYF
TGTGCCAGCAGCCTTTCACCCAGCACAGATACGCAGTATTTT
>TRBJ2-3|TRBD2|TRBV7-2|17|-
CASSLWTSGRESDTQYF
TGTGCCAGCAGCTTATGGACTAGCGGGCGGGAGTCGGATACGCAGTATTTT
>TRBJ1-2|-|TRBV20-1|12|-
CSARDHNYGYTF
TGCAGTGCTAGAGATCACAACTATGGCTACACCTTC